This TCR beta chain was retrieved from a study of spatial heterogeneity in lung cancer. Study-level results: Tumors with more nonsynonymous mutations had more expanded intratumoral alpha and beta TCRs.

Germline V gene data show CDR1 as SNHLY and CDR2 as FYNNEI. The CDR3 is made up of 14 amino acids. The germline V and J ends were trimmed by 0 bases and 4 bases, with 6 bases remaining between them. There are many counts of this clonotype. Its antigen is undetermined. Time point denoted: sample taken at primary tumor resection. Sequencing covered unsorted whole RNA taken from tumor, nontumor lung or frozen PBMC. Using its own MiXCR run on the 5' RACE reads, TCRdb lists one record per CDR3 protein. This sample yields 16,000 or so distinct CDR3 sequences, of which 6.5% to 7% are seen a single time; about 20% belongs to the top ten.

The rearrangement joins TRBV2 to TRBJ2-2; D gene ambiguous. The TCR was taken from a female donor with early-stage non-small cell lung cancer. This specimen consisted of lung tumor tissue, obtained at surgery. The CDR3 DNA sequence: TGTGCCAGCAGTGAAGCAACAGCCACCGGGGAGCTGTTTTTT. As protein: CASSEATATGELFF.